The rows below give T cell receptor beta chains drawn from one sample of a study of T cell responses to AZD1222 COVID-19 vaccine. Clones were sequenced by immunoSEQ multiplex PCR, and TCRdb holds only the in-frame ones, with some missing. Of some 86,000 clones listed, around 73% are singletons. Sequencing was performed on peripheral blood, taken on day 0 of AZD1222 vaccination. The receptors derive from an adult in good health. The CDR3 runs from the conserved cysteine through the conserved F or W.

cdr3_aa v_call
CATSDGGQGSQETQYF TRBV24-1
CASSWGRGNSPLHF TRBV7-8
CASSSSGADTQYF TRBV12-3/TRBV12-4
CASSPRGENYGYTF TRBV14
CSARSRGGYTF TRBV20-1
CASSSERQGTNYGYTF TRBV11-2
CASSLSGAGYQPQHF TRBV28
CATYERRGLDNEQFF TRBV10-3
CASSLFAGADYNSPLHF TRBV7-2
CASSPGFSGDGELFF TRBV7-9
CASSLGSNTGELFF TRBV7-9
CASSLIGGGLNTGELFF TRBV11-2
CASRTGLSNQPQHF TRBV2
CASSLIGTTNYGYTF TRBV5-1
CASSLGVSSDTGNTIYF TRBV11-2
CASSVLAGPAYEQYF TRBV9
CASSADRQNTEAFF TRBV7-2
CASSLWGPETQYF TRBV7-2
CASRVSSGNTIYF TRBV12-3/TRBV12-4
CATSSSDTPNQPQHF TRBV24-1